A selection of T cell receptor beta chains follows, all from one sample in a study of blood T cell repertoires in COVID-19. Assay: immunoSEQ multiplex PCR; the TCRdb copy retains only in-frame clones and omits some. The data hold approximately 250,000 clones, with about 85% observed a single time. The specimen was peripheral blood. These receptor sequences come from a man between 35 and 55 years old with acute or convalescent COVID-19. Both conserved end residues are part of each CDR3. Each record gives: D gene, CDR3 length, clone size, J gene, V gene, CDR3 protein, CDR3 DNA. The D gene is left open where the match is weak. Not every row has a clone size; where given, it reads once, few, many or a size class.

>.|15|.|TRBJ1-4|TRBV6-6
CASSSNSGQGEKLFF
TGTGCCAGCAGCTCAAATAGTGGGCAGGGGGAAAAACTGTTTTTT
>TRBD1|16|few|TRBJ1-3|TRBV7-6
CASSFYEGQAGNTIYF
TGTGCCAGCAGCTTTTATGAGGGACAGGCTGGAAACACCATATATTTT
>TRBD1|14|.|TRBJ1-2|TRBV6-5
CASSLTGLETGYTF
TGTGCCAGCAGTCTGACAGGGTTGGAGACTGGCTACACCTTC
>.|15|.|TRBJ1-4|TRBV4-1
CASSQVGQGNEKLFF
TGCGCCAGCAGCCAAGTCGGCCAGGGTAATGAAAAACTGTTTTTT
>.|17|.|TRBJ1-1|TRBV3-1/TRBV3-2
CASSQDYLFAMNTEAFF
TGTGCCAGCAGCCAAGATTATCTTTTTGCTATGAACACTGAAGCTTTCTTT
>TRBD1|15|.|TRBJ1-1|TRBV7-8
CASSLVGQGNTEAFF
TGTGCCAGCAGCTTAGTCGGACAGGGGAACACTGAAGCTTTCTTT
>.|15|.|TRBJ2-1|TRBV4-3
CASSSLVTGGNEQFF
TGCGCCAGCAGCTCCCTAGTAACCGGGGGCAATGAGCAGTTCTTC
>.|12|.|TRBJ2-1|TRBV18
CASSRKGGEQFF
TGTGCCAGCTCACGGAAGGGAGGTGAGCAGTTCTTC
>.|13|.|TRBJ1-3|TRBV15
CATSRVEGNTIYF
TGTGCCACCAGCAGAGTGGAGGGTAACACCATATATTTT
>.|15|.|TRBJ1-5|TRBV7-2
CASSLGGGREQPQHF
TGTGCCAGCAGCTTAGGGGGAGGCAGGGAGCAGCCCCAGCATTTT
>.|12|.|TRBJ1-3|TRBV2
CASTGSGNTIYF
TGTGCCAGTACAGGGAGTGGAAACACCATATATTTT
>TRBD1|15|.|TRBJ2-2|TRBV12-5
CASGLGQTNTGELFF
TGTGCTAGTGGATTGGGACAGACGAACACCGGGGAGCTGTTTTTT
>.|13|.|TRBJ1-1|TRBV2
CASSVWAGTEAFF
TGTGCCAGCAGTGTTTGGGCCGGAACTGAAGCTTTCTTT
>TRBD1|13|once|TRBJ1-1|TRBV12-3/TRBV12-4
CASTTGTGGKAFF
TGTGCCAGCACCACGGGGACAGGGGGCAAGGCTTTCTTT
>.|14|.|TRBJ2-7|TRBV5-5
CASSLRYWNYEQYF
TGTGCCAGCAGCCTGAGGTATTGGAACTACGAGCAGTACTTC
>.|12|.|TRBJ1-1|TRBV5-4
CASSFINSEAFF
TGTGCCAGCAGCTTTATTAACAGTGAAGCTTTCTTT
>TRBD2|12|.|TRBJ2-1|TRBV10-2
CASLAGVNEQFF
TGCGCCAGCCTAGCGGGAGTTAATGAGCAGTTCTTC
>.|14|.|TRBJ2-1|TRBV7-2
CASSLQWGENEQFF
TGTGCCAGCAGCTTACAATGGGGAGAGAATGAGCAGTTCTTC
>TRBD2|15|.|TRBJ2-5|TRBV9
CASSPLAGGQETQYF
TGTGCCAGCAGCCCACTAGCGGGGGGGCAAGAGACCCAGTACTTC
>TRBD1|14|few|TRBJ1-6|TRBV3-1/TRBV3-2
CASSRGQGYSPLHF
TGTGCCAGCAGCCGGGGACAGGGTTATTCACCCCTCCACTTT